The 15 T cell receptor beta chains listed next were all sequenced from one sample in a study of T cells in Graves' hyperthyroidism and ophthalmopathy. TCR beta CDR3 region amplification was performed from RNA transcripts. An initial round of RT-PCR targeting the TCR CDR3 relied on the HTBI primer set. Via MiXCR, TCRdb re-called the multiplex PCR reads, giving one row per CDR3 protein. Counted here are some 200,000 distinct CDR3 sequences, about 17% occurring once; the ten biggest clones make up roughly 55%. The sample consisted of blood. All receptors come from a woman between 50 and 59 years old with Graves' hyperthyroidism.

The rearrangement uses TRBV5-8 and TRBJ1-3, with D perhaps TRBD1 (5 bases). Germline V gives CDR1 SGHTS, CDR2 YDEGEE. The CDR3 covers 14 residues. Trimming cost V 4 bases and J 1 base, with 9 bases left between them. DNA of the CDR3: TGTGCCAGCAGCCCAGGGTTATCTGGAAACACCATATATTTT. Residues: CASSPGLSGNTIYF.

The chain has TRBV28 and TRBJ1-5; D gene ambiguous. The V end lost 6 bases, the J end lost 0 bases, and 12 bases lay between the germline ends. The germline CDR1 and CDR2 sequences are MDHEN and SYDVKM. The CDR3 spans 15 residues. The CDR3 protein is CASSSVGNSNQPQHF. In DNA, the CDR3 is TGTGCCAGCAGCTCGGTGGGTAATAGCAATCAGCCCCAGCATTTT.

The V call is TRBV19, the J call TRBJ2-3; 12 nucleotides agree with TRBD2. The CDR3 is 16 residues long. Germline CDR1 and CDR2: LNHDA and SQIVND (reference sequence). After removal of 6 bases from V and 3 bases from J, the junction contained 7 bases not matched to a gene. The chain's CDR3 is CASRELAGGGTDTQYF. The CDR3 DNA reads TGTGCCAGTAGGGAACTAGCGGGAGGAGGAACAGATACGCAGTATTTT.

The genes are TRBV6-1 and TRBJ1-6, with D maybe TRBD1 (5 bases). V shed 7 bases and J shed 11 bases, with 18 bases lying between them. Germline V lookup: CDR1 MNHNS, CDR2 SASEGT. The CDR3 consists of 14 residues. This chain's CDR3 is CASTPRGRGAPLHF. CDR3 bases: TGTGCCAGCACCCCACGGGGGAGGGGTGCACCCCTCCACTTT.

The chain carries TRBV7-2 and TRBJ1-3; the match to TRBD1 covers 9 bases. Germline CDR1 reads SGHTA; CDR2 reads FQGNSA. V lost 5 bases and J lost 8; bases outside the gene matches: 10. The CDR3 has 15 residues. CDR3 amino acids: CASSNTGGNWDTIYF. CDR3 coding DNA: TGTGCCAGCAGCAATACAGGGGGCAATTGGGACACCATATATTTT.

In this sample, this clonotype turned up a few times. The V gene is TRBV29-1, the J gene TRBJ1-3; D is uncertain. Trimming shortened V by 6 bases and J by 1 base, and 13 bases separated the two germline ends. CDR3 length equals 14 residues. Germline assignment: CDR1 SQVTM and CDR2 ANQGSEA. This chain's CDR3 is CSVKNTLSGNTIYF. The CDR3 nucleotides read TGCAGCGTGAAAAATACACTTTCTGGAAACACCATATATTTT.

The V and J genes are TRBV24-1 and TRBJ2-5, with TRBD1 identical over 7 bases. Germline CDR1 reads KGHDR; CDR2 reads SFDVKD. V lost 5 bases, J lost 13 bases, and 9 bases stayed unmatched. The CDR3 length is 12 residues. The CDR3: CATSGTGTSLYF. The CDR3 nucleotides read TGTGCCACCAGTGGGACAGGCACCTCCTTGTACTTC.

At least ten counts were recorded for this clonotype. The gene calls are TRBV12-3 or TRBV12-4 and TRBJ1-5, with 8 nucleotides matching TRBD1. V lost 6 bases to trimming and J lost 9 bases; unmatched junction nucleotides: 7. CDR3 length: 13 amino acids. CDR3 sequence reads: CASREQGVGPQHF. CDR3 coding DNA: TGTGCCAGCAGAGAACAGGGGGTCGGGCCCCAGCATTTT.

V is TRBV27 and J is TRBJ1-5; D may be TRBD1 (5 bases). The V gene's germline CDR1 is MNHEY and CDR2 SMNVEV (reference sequence). With 2 bases removed from V and 4 bases from J, the gap between germline ends came to 9 bases. This CDR3 contains 14 residues. The CDR3: CASSLGTGNQPQHF. The CDR3 nucleotides are TGTGCCAGCAGTTTAGGGACGGGGAATCAGCCCCAGCATTTT.

This clonotype was detected only a few times. The chain recombines TRBV4-2 with TRBJ2-7; D tentatively fits TRBD1 or TRBD2 (5 bases each). The CDR3 is 15 amino acids. Trimming removed 2 bases at V and 6 bases at J, with 17 bases between. Germline V gene lookup returns CDR1 LGHNA and CDR2 YNFKEQ. CDR3 sequence (DNA): TGTGCCAGCAGCCAAAGGTCGTCTCGGGGCTCCGAGCAGTACTTC. This gives the protein CASSQRSSRGSEQYF.

This clonotype was counted ten times or more. V and J are TRBV5-4 and TRBJ1-1; 8 bases match TRBD1. CDR1 SGHNT and CDR2 YYREEE come from the germline V gene (reference sequence). V shed 4 bases and J 6 bases; nucleotides not matched to a gene: 8. This CDR3 has 14 amino acids. The CDR3 is CASSSGQGNAEAFF. DNA for the CDR3: TGTGCCAGCAGCAGCGGACAGGGAAACGCTGAAGCTTTCTTT.

The table lists this clonotype with a count of one. V and J are TRBV7-8 and TRBJ2-7; the D gene is possibly TRBD2 (6 bases). The CDR3 is 15 residues long. Trimming left V 5 bases short and J 7 bases short, with 21 bases between. Germline V gives CDR1 SGHVS, CDR2 FQNEAQ. The CDR3 region has the DNA TGTGCCAGCAGCCTAGAACGGGGGATCGGCCGGGAGCAGTACTTC. This gives the protein CASSLERGIGREQYF. The full variable domain, rest sourced from reference TRBV7-8 and TRBJ2-7, is GAGVSQSPRYKVAKRGQDVALRCDPISGHVSLFWYQQALGQGPEFLTYFQNEAQLDKSGLPSDRFFAERPEGSVSTLKIQRTQQEDSAVYLCASSLERGIGREQYFGPGTRLTVT.

This clonotype was found a few times. The chain combines TRBV7-2 with TRBJ2-7; tentative D call: TRBD1 (6 bases). Trimming shortened V by 1 base and J by 7 bases, and 17 bases separated the two germline ends. The CDR3 has 15 amino acids. From germline, CDR1 is SGHTA and CDR2 FQGNSA. The CDR3 sequence is CASSLGDTDPREQYF. CDR3 DNA sequence: TGTGCCAGCAGCTTAGGGGACACCGACCCACGGGAGCAGTACTTC.

The chain is built from TRBV10-3 and TRBJ1-5; the match to TRBD1 covers 12 bases. V lost 6 bases to trimming and J lost 2 bases; unmatched junction nucleotides: 5. The CDR3 extends over 16 amino acids. Germline CDR1 ENHRY, CDR2 SYGVKD. The CDR3 spells CAIRSGTGGGNQPQHF. CDR3 DNA sequence: TGTGCCATCAGGAGCGGGACAGGGGGCGGCAATCAGCCCCAGCATTTT.

The chain has TRBV6-2 or TRBV6-3 and TRBJ1-1, with a weak D call TRBD1 (5 bases). CDR3 length: 13 amino acids. Germline CDR1 and CDR2: MNHEY and SVGEGT. Between the trimmed V and J ends, which lost 5 bases and 5 bases, there was a span of 12 bases. The CDR3 region has the DNA TGTGCCAGCAGTATCCGGAGGGGAACTGAAGCTTTCTTT. It yields the protein CASSIRRGTEAFF.